These T cell receptor beta chains were read from a single sample in a study of shared clonotypes between healthy human individuals. The protocol was immunoSEQ multiplex PCR, while the TCRdb copy is restricted to in-frame clones and leaves out a portion. Seen here are some 900,000 clones, 76% observed once, and the top ten hold approximately 1.5%. The sequencing input was memory CD4+ T cells sorted from blood. The receptors were gathered from a man younger than 30 in good health. Each CDR3 is given with its conserved first and last residue. D genes are given only for firm matches. Size is stated for part of the rows, as once, few or many counts, or as a class when the clone is expanded.

V gene	clone size	J gene	D gene	CDR3 DNA	CDR3 protein
TRBV5-4	once	TRBJ1-6	.	TGTGCCAGCAGCTTGGTGCCGGGACCGAATTCACCCCTCCACTTT	CASSLVPGPNSPLHF
TRBV30	.	TRBJ1-5	.	TGTGCCTGGAGGGCGGACGACTACAATCAGCCCCAGCATTTT	CAWRADDYNQPQHF
TRBV18	few	TRBJ1-3	.	TGTGCCAGCTCACGCAACGATAAGAAATCTGGAAACACCATATATTTT	CASSRNDKKSGNTIYF
TRBV5-1	.	TRBJ2-1	TRBD2	TGCGCCAGCACCCCACTCACTAGCGGGAGTGGCAATGAGCAGTTCTTC	CASTPLTSGSGNEQFF
TRBV30	.	TRBJ1-6	.	TGTGCCTGGAGTAGGGGTCGGCAGGATAATTCACCCCTCCACTTT	CAWSRGRQDNSPLHF
TRBV6-6	.	TRBJ2-1	TRBD1	TGTGCCAGCAGTTCTTACAGGGGTTCCTACAATGAGCAGTTCTTC	CASSSYRGSYNEQFF
TRBV18	.	TRBJ2-2	.	TGTGCCAGCTCCCCCCAGAGGCTAACGAACACCGGGGAGCTGTTTTTT	CASSPQRLTNTGELFF
TRBV19	few	TRBJ1-1	.	TGTGCCAGTACCCATCAGAACACTGAAGCTTTCTTT	CASTHQNTEAFF
TRBV10-1	.	TRBJ1-1	.	TGCGCCAGCAGTGAGGCAGGGTTTGGCACTGAAGCTTTCTTT	CASSEAGFGTEAFF
TRBV7-3	many	TRBJ2-1	TRBD2	TGTGCCAGCAGCTTAAGTAGCGGGGGGTCCTACAATGAGCAGTTCTTC	CASSLSSGGSYNEQFF
TRBV19	.	TRBJ1-2	TRBD1	TGTGCCAGTAGGCAGACAGGGAACTATGGCTACACCTTC	CASRQTGNYGYTF
TRBV5-1	many	TRBJ2-1	TRBD1	TGCGCCAGCAGCTTCGCAGGGACAGACAATGAGCAGTTCTTC	CASSFAGTDNEQFF
TRBV11-3	.	TRBJ2-2	.	TGTGCCAGCAGCTTAGGAGGGGGAGCGAACACCGGGGAGCTGTTTTTT	CASSLGGGANTGELFF
TRBV4-2	.	TRBJ2-3	.	TGTGCCAGCAGCCAAGATCTGGATTCTAAAGAGGTCCCAGATACGCAGTATTTT	CASSQDLDSKEVPDTQYF
TRBV18	few	TRBJ1-2	TRBD1	TGTGCCAGCTCACCGGGACAGCTCCTTGATGGCTACACCTTC	CASSPGQLLDGYTF
TRBV5-1	once	TRBJ2-2	.	TGCGCCAGCAGCTTGGGGACTACCGCGAACACCGGGGAGCTGTTTTTT	CASSLGTTANTGELFF
TRBV10-3	.	TRBJ2-6	TRBD1	TGTGCCACCGCAGACAGGGCTGGGGCCAACGTCCTGACTTTC	CATADRAGANVLTF
TRBV10-2	.	TRBJ2-2	TRBD1	TGCGCCGGCCGGGACAGAGCGAACACCGGGGAGCTGTTTTTT	CAGRDRANTGELFF
TRBV2	.	TRBJ1-2	TRBD1	TGTGCCAGCAGTGTGAGGACAGGGGAAGGTGGCTACACCTTC	CASSVRTGEGGYTF
TRBV7-9	.	TRBJ2-3	TRBD1	TGTGCCAGCAGCTCGGGACAGAACACAGATACGCAGTATTTT	CASSSGQNTDTQYF
TRBV2	.	TRBJ2-7	TRBD1	TGTGCCAGCCGACCGGGACAGGCCTCCTACGAGCAGTACTTC	CASRPGQASYEQYF
TRBV6-5	.	TRBJ2-7	.	TGTGCCAGCAGTATAGGGACCCCCTTGTACGAGCAGTACTTC	CASSIGTPLYEQYF
TRBV10-3	.	TRBJ2-1	TRBD2	TGTGCCATCAGTGACTTAGCGGGGCACTTTACAATGATGCAGTTCTTC	CAISDLAGHFTMMQFF
TRBV30	few	TRBJ1-4	.	TGTGCCTGGAGTGTAAGAAGTGGCGGTAGTGAAAAACTGTTTTTT	CAWSVRSGGSEKLFF
TRBV28	.	TRBJ2-5	.	TGTGCCAGCAGCAACTACAGGGCGGAGACCCAGTACTTC	CASSNYRAETQYF
TRBV5-1	.	TRBJ1-1	.	TGCGCCAGCAGCCCTGGGGGGTCGAACACTGAAGCTTTCTTT	CASSPGGSNTEAFF
TRBV6-6	.	TRBJ1-6	.	TGTGCCAGCAGTTGGGGCAGGGATAATTCACCCCTCCACTTT	CASSWGRDNSPLHF
TRBV11-2	once	TRBJ1-1	TRBD1	TGTGCCAGCAGCCCTCGGACAGGGGTGAACACTGAAGCTTTCTTT	CASSPRTGVNTEAFF
TRBV16	.	TRBJ2-7	.	TGTGCCAGCAGCCAATCCGTGGGATCCTCCTACGAGCAGTACTTC	CASSQSVGSSYEQYF
TRBV19	.	TRBJ2-7	TRBD2	TGTGCCAGTAGTACAGGGACTAGCGGGAGTTACGAGCAGTACTTC	CASSTGTSGSYEQYF
TRBV5-1	.	TRBJ1-6	TRBD1	TGCGCCAGCAGAAGATCCGGGACAGGCGATTCACCCCTCCACTTT	CASRRSGTGDSPLHF
TRBV10-3	.	TRBJ2-3	TRBD1	TGTGCCATCAGTGCATTTCTCCGGGACAGGGTACTATCTAGCACAGATACGCAGTATTTT	CAISAFLRDRVLSSTDTQYF
TRBV10-1	.	TRBJ2-7	.	TGCGCCAGCAGTGAGTCGTCGGCTAGGGGTTCCTACGAGCAGTACTTC	CASSESSARGSYEQYF
TRBV6-1	.	TRBJ1-5	.	TGTGCCAGCAGGGATACGACACTGCAGCCCCAGCATTTT	CASRDTTLQPQHF
TRBV19	.	TRBJ1-5	TRBD1	TGTGCCAGTAGTATATATCTGGGACAGGGGGCGAAAAGGAATCAGCCCCAGCATTTT	CASSIYLGQGAKRNQPQHF
TRBV28	.	TRBJ2-5	.	TGTGCCAGCAGGCCCGACCCACCCTCAGAGACCCAGTACTTC	CASRPDPPSETQYF
TRBV9	.	TRBJ2-5	TRBD2	TGTGCCAGCAGCGTATGGGCTAGCGGGACCCAAGAGACCCAGTACTTC	CASSVWASGTQETQYF
TRBV2	.	TRBJ2-7	.	TGTGCCAGCAGTGTAGGGTCCGAGCAGTACTTC	CASSVGSEQYF
TRBV2	few	TRBJ1-2	.	TGTGCCAGCAGTGGGACAATCCTTGGCTACACCTTC	CASSGTILGYTF